This TCR beta chain was documented in a study of shared clonotypes between healthy human individuals. Turning to the study itself: There were three CD4 naive, three CD4 memory, two CD8 naive and one CD8 memory plates per donor.

Data came from immunoSEQ multiplex PCR; TCRdb stores just in-frame clones and leaves some out. The sample comprises millions of clones, just over 90% of which are singletons, and over 1.5% rests with the top ten. Naive CD8 cells lacked CD45RO and underwent positive selection for CCR7, leaving out terminally differentiated effector memory CD45RA+ cells. Germline CDR1 and CDR2: SQVTM and ANQGSEA. The CDR3 has 13 amino acids. The V end lost 3 bases, the J end lost 9 bases, and 15 bases lay between the germline ends. As to this clone: The antigen remains unidentified.

Study-wide results and caveats: Few donors limited the genetic and exposure-history diversity represented.

The clonotype originates from a man in his late teens or twenties in good health. Some clones in this sample may be carry-over from other donors' samples. V is TRBV29-1 and J is TRBJ2-1; unclear D gene. Material: naive CD8+ T cells from PBMCs. The CDR3 DNA is TGCAGCGTTGATGGCCCTTTTTTGGTTGAGCAGTTCTTC. Protein: CSVDGPFLVEQFF.